The 11 T cell receptor beta chains below were found in one sample sequenced in a study of blood T cell repertoires in COVID-19 (dated by TCRdb to about 2020). The library was generated by the immunoSEQ multiplex PCR assay. The table was pulled from immuneACCESS by TCRdb, which kept in-frame rearrangements only. Such tables lose some clones; where checked, under half of the loss comes from unresolved V genes, and the rest has no known cause. The sample includes about 210,000 clones, with approximately 82% observed a single time. The top ten clonotypes cover 10% to 15% of the sample. Sequencing was done on a sample of peripheral blood. The receptors stem from a woman in her forties with acute or convalescent COVID-19.

Written as DNA, the CDR3 is TGTGCCAGCAGCTTGGGCGGCTATGAGCAGTTCTTC. Amino acids: CASSLGGYEQFF. This chain links TRBV5-6 with TRBJ2-1, with unresolved D. The CDR3 consists of 12 residues. Between the trimmed V and J ends, which lost 0 bases and 8 bases, there was a span of 6 bases. Looked up from germline, CDR1 is SGHDT and CDR2 is YYEEEE.

The V gene is TRBV19, the J gene TRBJ2-6, with D possibly matching TRBD1 (5 bases). The germline CDR1 and CDR2 sequences are LNHDA and SQIVND (reference sequence). With 5 bases removed from V and 2 bases from J, the gap between germline ends came to 10 bases. The CDR3 is 15 residues long. The CDR3 loop is CASSSDIPGANVLTF. The DNA of the CDR3 is TGTGCCAGTAGTTCGGACATACCTGGGGCCAACGTCCTGACTTTC. Full variable domain (missing parts from reference TRBV19 and TRBJ2-6): DGGITQSPKYLFRKEGQNVTLSCEQNLNHDAMYWYRQDPGQGLRLIYYSQIVNDFQKGDIAEGYSVSREKKESFPLTVTSAQKNPTAFYLCASSSDIPGANVLTFGAGSRLTVL.

This clone appeared a single time. The chain couples TRBV29-1 to TRBJ1-1; D possibly corresponds to TRBD1 (6 bases). The CDR3 covers 13 residues. Germline V lookup: CDR1 SQVTM, CDR2 ANQGSEA. V lost 7 bases and J 2 bases, leaving 14 bases between the germline ends. The CDR3 loop is CSAVTGINTEAFF. For the CDR3, the DNA is TGCAGCGCCGTCACAGGGATCAACACTGAAGCTTTCTTT.

The chain links TRBV7-2 to TRBJ1-6, with 8 bases matching TRBD1. Germline V gene sequence: CDR1 SGHTA, CDR2 FQGNSA. The CDR3 covers 17 residues. V was pared by 5 bases and J by 1 base, with 7 bases of the junction left unmatched. The CDR3 loop is CASSNDRGGSYNSPLHF. CDR3 nucleotide sequence: TGTGCCAGCAGCAACGACAGGGGAGGTTCCTATAATTCACCCCTCCACTTT.

This clone was detected only a few times. This chain links TRBV21-1 with TRBJ1-2; no DNA check was done on the table's D call, TRBD1. TRBV21-1 is tagged as a pseudogene. The CDR3 totals 13 residues. The CDR3 loop reads CASSTYNNYGYTF. CDR3 DNA sequence: TGTGCCAGCAGTACATACAATAACTATGGCTACACCTTC.

V gene TRBV9 combines with J gene TRBJ2-7; maybe TRBD2 (6 bases). The germline CDR1 and CDR2 sequences are SGDLS and YYNGEE. Trimming cost V 0 bases and J 0 bases, with 10 bases left between them. CDR3 length equals 15 residues. The chain's CDR3 is CASSVGLGFSYEQYF. The CDR3, as DNA: TGTGCCAGCAGCGTAGGACTAGGGTTCTCCTACGAGCAGTACTTC. Full variable domain (rest looked up from reference TRBV9 and TRBJ2-7): DSGVTQTPKHLITATGQRVTLRCSPRSGDLSVYWYQQSLDQGLQFLIQYYNGEERAKGNILERFSAQQFPDLHSELNLSSLELGDSALYFCASSVGLGFSYEQYFGPGTRLTVT.

As for this clone: Other DNA sequences from this sample encode an identical CDR3 as well. The rearrangement links TRBV7-9 to TRBJ1-2; tentative D call: TRBD1 (6 bases). Trimming took 1 base from V and 7 from J, leaving 10 bases between them. CDR1 and CDR2 (germline): SEHNR, FQNEAQ (reference sequence). This CDR3 region has 13 residues. CDR3 loop: CASSLGQGPGYTF. In nucleotides, the CDR3 is TGTGCCAGCAGCTTAGGCCAGGGGCCTGGCTACACCTTC.

In DNA form, the CDR3 reads TGTGCCAGCAGTTTATCGATAGCGGAGGGCACAGATACGCAGTATTTT. Translated: CASSLSIAEGTDTQYF. The chain combines TRBV27 with TRBJ2-3; tentative D call: TRBD2 (6 bases). CDR1 is MNHEY and CDR2 is SMNVEV in the germline V gene (reference sequence). The V gene lost 0 bases and the J gene lost 1 base, with 11 bases spanning the gap. The CDR3 runs to 16 residues.

This clone occurred once. The V and J genes are TRBV25-1 and TRBJ1-6; TRBD1 matches 7 bases. J gave up 5 bases and V 4 bases, and 11 bases lay outside the gene matches. CDR3 length equals 17 residues. Germline lookup yields CDR1 MGHDK and CDR2 SYGVNS. CDR3 coding DNA: TGTGCCAGCAGTGCCGCTGACAGGGTGGAAGATAATTCACCCCTCCACTTT. Translated, it gives CASSAADRVEDNSPLHF.

The chain has TRBV3-1 (or the pseudogene TRBV3-2) and TRBJ2-2; 14 bases agree with TRBD2. Trimming cost V 4 bases and J 6 bases; bases outside gene matches: 4. From germline, CDR1 is LGHDT and CDR2 YNNKEL (reference sequence). The length of the CDR3 is 16 residues. This chain's CDR3 is CASSPGLAGDPGELFF. The DNA for the CDR3 is TGTGCCAGCAGCCCGGGACTAGCGGGAGACCCCGGGGAGCTGTTTTTT.

The V gene is TRBV4-3, the J gene TRBJ2-3; 7 bases align to TRBD2. The CDR3 sequence is 17 residues long. J was trimmed by 1 base and V by 4 bases; bases with no gene match: 11. Germline assignment: CDR1 LGHNA and CDR2 YSLEER. CDR3 sequence (DNA): TGCGCCAGCAGCCTTAGAGGAGGGGCGGGAGGCACAGATACGCAGTATTTT. This codes for CASSLRGGAGGTDTQYF.